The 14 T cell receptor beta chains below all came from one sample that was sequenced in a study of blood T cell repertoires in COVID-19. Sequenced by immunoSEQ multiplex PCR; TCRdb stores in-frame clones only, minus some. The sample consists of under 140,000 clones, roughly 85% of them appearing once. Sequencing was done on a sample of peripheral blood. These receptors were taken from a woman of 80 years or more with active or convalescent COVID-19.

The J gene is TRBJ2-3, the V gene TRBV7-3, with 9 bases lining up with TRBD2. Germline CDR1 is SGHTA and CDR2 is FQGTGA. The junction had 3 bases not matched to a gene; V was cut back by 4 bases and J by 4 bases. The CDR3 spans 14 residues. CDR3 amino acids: CASSSLAGADTQYF. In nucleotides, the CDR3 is TGTGCCAGCAGCTCATTAGCGGGAGCAGATACGCAGTATTTT.

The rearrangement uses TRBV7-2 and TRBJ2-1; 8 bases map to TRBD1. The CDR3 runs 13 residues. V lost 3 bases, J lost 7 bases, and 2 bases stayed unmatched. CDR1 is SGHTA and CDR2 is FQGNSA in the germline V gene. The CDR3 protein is CASSLTGDNEQFF. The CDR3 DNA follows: TGTGCCAGCAGCTTGACAGGGGATAATGAGCAGTTCTTC. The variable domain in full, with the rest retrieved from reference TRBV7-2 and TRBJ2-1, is GAGVSQSPSNKVTEKGKDVELRCDPISGHTALYWYRQSLGQGLEFLIYFQGNSAPDKSGLPSDRFSAERTGGSVSTLTIQRTQQEDSAVYLCASSLTGDNEQFFGPGTRLTVL.

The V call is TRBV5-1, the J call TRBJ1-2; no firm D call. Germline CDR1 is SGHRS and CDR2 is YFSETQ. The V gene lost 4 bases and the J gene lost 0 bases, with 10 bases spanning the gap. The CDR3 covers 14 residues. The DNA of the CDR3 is TGCGCCAGCAGCCCCCCAACAGCTAACTATGGCTACACCTTC. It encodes CASSPPTANYGYTF.

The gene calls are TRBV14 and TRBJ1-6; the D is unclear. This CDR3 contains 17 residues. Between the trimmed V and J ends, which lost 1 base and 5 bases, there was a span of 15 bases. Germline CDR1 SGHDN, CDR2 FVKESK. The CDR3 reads CASSQAPYGENNSPLHF. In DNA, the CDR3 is TGTGCCAGCAGCCAAGCCCCCTACGGTGAGAATAATTCACCCCTCCACTTT.

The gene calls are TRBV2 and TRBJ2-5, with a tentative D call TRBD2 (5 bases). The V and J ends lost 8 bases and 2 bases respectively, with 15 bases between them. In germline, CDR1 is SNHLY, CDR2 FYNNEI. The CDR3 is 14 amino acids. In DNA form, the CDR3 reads TGTGCCAGCGCCATGAGCGGCCTACAAGAGACCCAGTACTTC. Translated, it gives CASAMSGLQETQYF.

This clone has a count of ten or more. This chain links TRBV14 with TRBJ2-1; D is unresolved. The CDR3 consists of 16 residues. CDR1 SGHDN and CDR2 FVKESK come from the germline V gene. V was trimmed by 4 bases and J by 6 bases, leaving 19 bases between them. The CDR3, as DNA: TGTGCCAGCAGCCGCCCGGGTTCCTCCATTACCAATGAGCAGTTCTTC. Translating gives CASSRPGSSITNEQFF.

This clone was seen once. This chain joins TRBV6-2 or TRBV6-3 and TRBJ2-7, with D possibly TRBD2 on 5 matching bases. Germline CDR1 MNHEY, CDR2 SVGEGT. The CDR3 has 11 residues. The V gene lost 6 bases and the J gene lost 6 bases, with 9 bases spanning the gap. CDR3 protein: CASSPAVEQYF. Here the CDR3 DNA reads TGTGCCAGCAGCCCAGCGGTCGAGCAGTACTTC.

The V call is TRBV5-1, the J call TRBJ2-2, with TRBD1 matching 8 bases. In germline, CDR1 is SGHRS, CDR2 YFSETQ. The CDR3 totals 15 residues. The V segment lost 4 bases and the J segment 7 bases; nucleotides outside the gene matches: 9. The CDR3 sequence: CASSVQGATDGELFF. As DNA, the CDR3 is TGCGCCAGCAGCGTGCAGGGGGCGACGGACGGGGAGCTGTTTTTT.

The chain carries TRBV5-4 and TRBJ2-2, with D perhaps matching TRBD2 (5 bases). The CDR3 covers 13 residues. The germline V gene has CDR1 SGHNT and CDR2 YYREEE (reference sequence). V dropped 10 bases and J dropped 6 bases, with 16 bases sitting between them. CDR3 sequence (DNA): TGTGCCTTGCGGGCAGGCGGCGCCGGGGAGCTGTTTTTT. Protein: CALRAGGAGELFF.

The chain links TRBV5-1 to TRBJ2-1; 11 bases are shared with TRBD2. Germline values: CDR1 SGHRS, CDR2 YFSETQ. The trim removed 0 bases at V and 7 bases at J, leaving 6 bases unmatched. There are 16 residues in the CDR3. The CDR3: CASSLVGGLAVNEQFF. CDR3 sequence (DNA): TGCGCCAGCAGCTTGGTGGGGGGACTAGCGGTGAATGAGCAGTTCTTC.

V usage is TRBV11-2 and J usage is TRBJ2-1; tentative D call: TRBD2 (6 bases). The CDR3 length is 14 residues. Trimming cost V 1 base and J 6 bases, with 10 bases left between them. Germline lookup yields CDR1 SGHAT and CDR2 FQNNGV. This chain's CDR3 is CASSLVLASNEQFF. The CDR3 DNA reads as TGTGCCAGCAGCTTAGTGCTAGCGAGCAATGAGCAGTTCTTC.

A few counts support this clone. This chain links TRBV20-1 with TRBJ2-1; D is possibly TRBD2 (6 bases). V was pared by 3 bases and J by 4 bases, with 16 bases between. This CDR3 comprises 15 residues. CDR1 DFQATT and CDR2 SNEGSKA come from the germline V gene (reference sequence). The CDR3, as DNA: TGCAGTGCTAGTGTCGAGGACTATAAATACAATGAGCAGTTCTTC. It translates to CSASVEDYKYNEQFF.

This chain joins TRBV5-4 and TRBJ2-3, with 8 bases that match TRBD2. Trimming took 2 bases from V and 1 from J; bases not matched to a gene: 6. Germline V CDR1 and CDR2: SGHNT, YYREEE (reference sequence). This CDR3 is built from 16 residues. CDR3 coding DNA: TGTGCCAGCAGCTTTGGGGCGGGGGGACGCACAGATACGCAGTATTTT. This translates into CASSFGAGGRTDTQYF.

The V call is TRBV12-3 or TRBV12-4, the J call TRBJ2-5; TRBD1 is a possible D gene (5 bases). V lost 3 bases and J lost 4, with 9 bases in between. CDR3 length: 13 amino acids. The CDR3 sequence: CASSFVGPETQYF. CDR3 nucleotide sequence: TGTGCCAGCAGTTTTGTGGGGCCAGAGACCCAGTACTTC.